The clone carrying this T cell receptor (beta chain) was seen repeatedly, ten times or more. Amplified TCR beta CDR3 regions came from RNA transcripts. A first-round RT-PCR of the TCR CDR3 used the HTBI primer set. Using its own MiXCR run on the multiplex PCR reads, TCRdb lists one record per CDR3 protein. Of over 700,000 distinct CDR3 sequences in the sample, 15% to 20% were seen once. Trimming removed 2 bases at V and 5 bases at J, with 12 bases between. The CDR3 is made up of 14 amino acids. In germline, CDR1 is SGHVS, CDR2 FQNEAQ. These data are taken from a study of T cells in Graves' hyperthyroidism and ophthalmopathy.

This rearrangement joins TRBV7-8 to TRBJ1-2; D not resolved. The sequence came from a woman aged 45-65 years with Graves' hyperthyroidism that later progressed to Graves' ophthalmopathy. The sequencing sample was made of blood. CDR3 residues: CASSLQGGLYGYTF. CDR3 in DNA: TGTGCCAGCAGCTTACAAGGAGGCCTATATGGCTACACCTTC.